This entry lists 8 T cell receptor beta chains sequenced from one sample in a study of CD8 T cells in ankylosing spondylitis. Overall study findings and caveats: Ankylosing spondylitis blood seemed to carry a telltale TCR beta motif made of about 8 highly homologous variants.

The antigens these receptors bind are not known. TCRdb reprocessed the 5' RACE reads with MiXCR, giving one entry per CDR3 protein. This table has some 840,000 distinct CDR3 sequences, 12% appearing once. The sequenced sample consisted of blood, either unsorted or a sorted T cell fraction (not recorded which). These receptors were obtained from a male donor with ankylosing spondylitis.

A few counts support this clonotype. The rearrangement links TRBV20-1 to TRBJ1-2, with D unresolved. The length of the CDR3 is 13 residues. CDR1 is DFQATT, CDR2 SNEGSKA, per germline (reference sequence). Trimming removed 0 bases from V and 8 bases from J, with 13 bases in between. Here the CDR3 DNA reads TGCAGTGCTAGAGATCAGTTTATCGGGGGCTACACCTTC. Translation: CSARDQFIGGYTF.

This clonotype was detected a few times. The chain uses TRBV18 and TRBJ1-1; possible D gene TRBD1, 5 bases. In germline, CDR1 is KGHSH, CDR2 LQKENI. The germline V and J ends were trimmed by 2 bases and 5 bases, with 9 bases remaining between them. The CDR3 contains 13 residues. The CDR3 coding sequence is TGTGCCAGCTCACCAAACGAGGGGACTGAAGCTTTCTTT. This encodes CASSPNEGTEAFF.

J is TRBJ1-2 and V is TRBV2; D unresolved. The ends were cut back, 6 bases at V and 2 bases at J, with 7 bases in the middle. The CDR3 sequence is 12 residues long. The germline V gene encodes CDR1 SNHLY and CDR2 FYNNEI. The CDR3 DNA follows: TGTGCCAGCAGGGTCGACAACTATGGCTACACCTTC. Protein product: CASRVDNYGYTF.

The sample holds many counts of this clonotype. This chain joins TRBV15 and TRBJ2-3, with 8 nucleotides matching TRBD2. Germline-derived CDR1 and CDR2 are LNHNV and YYDKDF (reference sequence). The length of the CDR3 is 17 residues. With V trimmed by 2 bases and J by 2 bases, 9 bases remained unmatched. The DNA for the CDR3 is TGTGCCACCAGCAGATCCCTTAGCGGGGCCGACACAGATACGCAGTATTTT. It yields the protein CATSRSLSGADTDTQYF.

This clonotype has ten or more counts. CDR3 sequence reads: CASSLVLRADTQYF. The CDR3 nucleotides are TGTGCCAGCAGCTTAGTTCTGCGGGCAGATACGCAGTATTTT. The chain combines TRBV7-2 with TRBJ2-3; tentative D call: TRBD2 (5 bases). The CDR3 is made up of 14 amino acids. CDR1 is SGHTA, CDR2 FQGNSA, per germline. V gave up 1 base and J gave up 4 bases, with 9 bases separating them.

Concerning this clonotype: A much larger clone sits a single nucleotide away, making a read error possible. This chain joins TRBV5-4 and TRBJ2-7; D uncertain. Germline CDR1 SGHNT, CDR2 YYREEE (reference sequence). V was cut by 0 bases and J by 2 bases, with 6 bases left in between. This CDR3 contains 13 residues. The CDR3 nucleotides read TGTGCCAGCAGCTTGGTGGACCCCTACGAGCAGTACTTC. Amino acid sequence: CASSLVDPYEQYF. The whole variable domain, remainder taken from reference TRBV5-4 and TRBJ2-7, is ETGVTQSPTHLIKTRGQQVTLRCSSQSGHNTVSWYQQALGQGPQFIFQYYREEENGRGNFPPRFSGLQFPNYSSELNVNALELDDSALYLCASSLVDPYEQYFGPGTRLTVT.

This clonotype appeared many times. This chain links TRBV10-3 with TRBJ2-5, with 7 bases lining up with TRBD2. With V trimmed by 7 bases and J by 5 bases, 7 bases remained unmatched. This CDR3 region has 13 residues. The V gene's germline CDR1 is ENHRY and CDR2 SYGVKD. CDR3 protein: CAINEAGAETQYF. DNA for the CDR3: TGTGCCATCAACGAGGCGGGAGCGGAGACCCAGTACTTC.

This clonotype turned up a few times. The chain is built from TRBV5-8 and TRBJ1-4; D is perhaps TRBD1 (5 bases). Deletions cut 2 bases from V and 5 bases from J, with 7 bases between. This CDR3 region has 13 residues. In germline, CDR1 is SGHTS, CDR2 YDEGEE. As DNA, the CDR3 is TGTGCCAGCAGCTTTAGGGGAAATGAAAAACTGTTTTTT. Protein product: CASSFRGNEKLFF.